The rows below give T cell receptor beta chains drawn from one sample of a study of T cells after posttransplantation cyclophosphamide. The repertoire was sequenced with immunoSEQ multiplex PCR; TCRdb's copy has only in-frame clones and lacks some. The sample has roughly 3,400 clones, none seen only once. The starting material was PBMCs, obtained after allogeneic stem cell transplant with posttransplant cyclophosphamide. The origin of the receptors is a male patient between 25 and 39 years old who received an allogeneic stem cell transplant from a related donor, was CMV-positive, and had acute GVHD only. A subset of T cells may come from the graft donor. Each CDR3 is given with its conserved first and last residue. Each record gives: clone size, V gene, J gene, D gene, CDR3 protein, CDR3 DNA. D genes are given only for firm matches. Clone sizes are shown as once, few, many or a size class.

many	TRBV11-1	TRBJ2-1	TRBD1	CASSSWDRGPNEQFF	TGTGCCAGCAGCTCCTGGGACAGGGGGCCGAATGAGCAGTTCTTC
many	TRBV19	TRBJ1-1	TRBD1	CASNPRTGGLNTEAFF	TGTGCCAGTAATCCGAGAACAGGGGGCCTGAACACTGAAGCTTTCTTT
many	TRBV6-1	TRBJ1-2	NA	CASSEEVAGVYTF	TGTGCCAGCAGTGAAGAAGTGGCAGGCGTTTACACCTTC
many	TRBV19	TRBJ2-1	TRBD1	CASSTWDSSKKDEQFF	TGTGCCAGTAGTACATGGGACAGTTCAAAGAAGGATGAGCAGTTCTTC
many	TRBV4-3	TRBJ1-2	NA	CASSPSGVYYGYTF	TGCGCCAGCAGCCCCTCAGGGGTTTACTATGGCTACACCTTC
few	TRBV5-1	TRBJ2-1	NA	CASSFGGDNEQFF	TGCGCCAGCAGCTTTGGCGGGGACAATGAGCAGTTCTTC
medium-sized	TRBV4-1	TRBJ1-3	TRBD1	CASSQVTGGDTIYF	TGCGCCAGCAGCCAAGTCACAGGGGGGGACACCATATATTTT
many	TRBV7-2	TRBJ2-3	NA	CASSLASGPTDTQYF	TGTGCCAGCAGCTTAGCTAGCGGACCCACAGATACGCAGTATTTT
many	TRBV19	TRBJ2-2	NA	CASTSDFYTGELFF	TGTGCCAGTACTTCCGACTTTTACACCGGGGAGCTGTTTTTT
many	TRBV11-1	TRBJ1-1	NA	CASSTDRTEAFF	TGTGCCAGCAGCACCGACAGGACTGAAGCTTTCTTT
many	TRBV9	TRBJ1-2	NA	CASSVNSYYGYTF	TGTGCCAGCAGTGTTAACAGCTACTATGGCTACACCTTC
many	TRBV6-5	TRBJ1-4	NA	CASSYSGVTEKLFF	TGTGCCAGCAGTTACTCCGGGGTAACCGAAAAACTGTTTTTT
medium-sized	TRBV10-3	TRBJ1-1	NA	CAISSTGNTEAFF	TGTGCCATCAGCTCAACAGGGAACACTGAAGCTTTCTTT
medium-sized	TRBV5-1	TRBJ2-1	NA	CASSLQGRDEQFF	TGCGCCAGCAGCTTGCAGGGGAGGGATGAGCAGTTCTTC
many	TRBV6-2/TRBV6-3	TRBJ1-2	NA	CASSYGGSYGYTF	TGTGCCAGCAGTTACGGCGGATCCTATGGCTACACCTTC
many	TRBV12-3/TRBV12-4	TRBJ1-6	TRBD1	CASSFVDRGGSPLHF	TGTGCCAGCAGCTTCGTGGACAGGGGAGGTTCACCCCTCCACTTT
medium-sized	TRBV5-6	TRBJ1-1	NA	CASNPQGSEAFF	TGTGCCAGCAACCCTCAGGGGTCCGAAGCTTTCTTT